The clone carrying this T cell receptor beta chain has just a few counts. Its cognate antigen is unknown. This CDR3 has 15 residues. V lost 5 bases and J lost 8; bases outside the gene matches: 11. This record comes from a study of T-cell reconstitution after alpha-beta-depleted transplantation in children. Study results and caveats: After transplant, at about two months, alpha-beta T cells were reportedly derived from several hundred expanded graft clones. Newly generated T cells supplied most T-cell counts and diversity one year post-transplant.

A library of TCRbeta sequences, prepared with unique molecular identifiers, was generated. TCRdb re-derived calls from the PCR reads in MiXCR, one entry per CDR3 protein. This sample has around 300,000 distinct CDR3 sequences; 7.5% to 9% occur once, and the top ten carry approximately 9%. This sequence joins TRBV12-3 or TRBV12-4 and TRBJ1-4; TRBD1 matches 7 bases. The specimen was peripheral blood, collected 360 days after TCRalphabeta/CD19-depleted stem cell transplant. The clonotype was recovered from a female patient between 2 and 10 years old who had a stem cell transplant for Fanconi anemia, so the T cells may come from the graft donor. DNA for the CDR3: TGTGCCAGCAGTCCCACGACAGGGTGGTTCGAAAAACTGTTTTTT. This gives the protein CASSPTTGWFEKLFF.